The sequence of this TCR beta chain was determined in a study of T cells in Graves' hyperthyroidism and ophthalmopathy (dated by TCRdb to the late 2010s). At the level of the whole study: Peripheral blood samples were taken at initial diagnosis, before any treatment was given. In more than 5 Graves' hyperthyroidism patients, the study also compared T-cell repertoires from thyroid tissue with T-cell repertoires from blood. The 100 discovery patients were divided at random into training and test sets in a 7:3 ratio. TCR Vbeta CDR3 sequencing of roughly 140 peripheral blood samples (over 40 ophthalmopathy, 70 to 85 hyperthyroidism and roughly 17 progressor patients) is reported in the paper. After blood sampling, hyperthyroidism patients were treated with methimazole at a starting dose of 30 mg daily, and ophthalmopathy patients were treated with high-dose intravenous methylprednisolone. To identify distinguishing TCR V-J signatures, a discovery cohort of roughly 100 patients was used, comprising fewer than 45 with Graves' ophthalmopathy and around 57 with stable Graves' hyperthyroidism. Prospective prediction of ophthalmopathy was tested in an independent validation cohort of approximately 19 hyperthyroidism patients and some 17 patients who later progressed to ophthalmopathy. Study-level results and caveats: No statistical method was used to set the sample size in advance, and investigators knew the group allocation. In validation, progression to ophthalmopathy was predicted by the model with 70.59% sensitivity and about 72% specificity, a median of about 6.8 months before onset. Most expanded thyroid clonotypes (frequency above 0.001) were also detected in blood, a finding suggesting that blood repertoires may reflect thyroid immune responses. In cross-validation, a model built on a 13 V-J signature told ophthalmopathy apart from stable hyperthyroidism with 87.88% sensitivity and roughly 83% specificity, and in testing the same model reached 80%/75%.

TCR beta CDR3 regions were amplified from RNA transcripts. A first-round RT-PCR of the TCR CDR3 used the HTBI primer set with the Qiagen OneStep RT-PCR kit. Libraries were constructed in a second round of multiplex PCR, after which size selection and purification were carried out. Sequencing of the libraries was done on an Illumina HiSeq2000 using paired-end 100 bp reads. The paper's processing steps were these. SOAPnuke was used to process the raw data, throwing out any read that contained adapters or uncalled bases, had a mean Phred below 15, or lacked an exact constant-primer or identifier match. COPE v1.2.5 was used to merge the high-quality paired reads, and each unique nucleotide sequence was defined as a clonotype. Clonotypes were aligned to IMGT TRBV, TRBD and TRBJ reference segments using MiTCR v1.1. Analysis was restricted to V-J combinations with a frequency above 0.0001, which covered roughly 99% of repertoires. A TCS score was defined as the ratio of F50 (clonal expansion) to E x V (chaos), with BLOSUM62-based TCRdist applied between CDR3 peptides within each V-J. Welch's t-statistics and random forest reduced some 510 V-J features to roughly 13, which were used in a naive Bayes classifier (R e1071). TCRdb reanalyzed the raw reads on its own, using fastp at Q25 for trimming and MiXCR for clone calling, and kept in-frame beta chains. Identical CDR3 protein sequences are pooled into one entry, listed with their most common genes and DNA. TCRdb's processing, not the authors' own work, is the source of the V and J calls. The sample table records 300,000 to 400,000 distinct CDR3 sequences; approximately 13% of these occur just once. Jointly, the top ten make up roughly 9.2% of the sample.

In its sample, this clonotype was seen many times. The antigen it recognizes is unknown. One base away there is no much larger clone; base qualities are not given. Stable Graves' hyperthyroidism was defined as no progression to ophthalmopathy during 18 months of follow-up. Hyperthyroidism patients were newly diagnosed, had a disease duration of under 2 months, and were aged 18 to 65 years. Patients with uncontrolled infections, other autoimmune diseases, pregnancy or lactation were excluded. Diagnoses relied on clinical symptoms, serum thyroxine and TRAb, thyroid ultrasound and orbital computed tomography. PBMCs were separated from roughly 10 ml of fresh peripheral blood using Ficoll-Paque density gradient centrifugation. Trizol reagent was used to extract total RNA, and RNA quality was then checked on an Agilent 2100 Bioanalyzer. V has 0 bases trimmed and J has 4 bases trimmed; junction bases matching no gene number 4. CDR1 and CDR2, looked up from the germline V gene (reference sequence), are GTSNPN and SVGIG. There are 14 amino acids in the CDR3, from cysteine to phenylalanine inclusive. Left in the record is the CDR3 DNA by itself, 42 bases read in frame from the first base.

The sequence was obtained from a woman aged 18-29 years with Graves' hyperthyroidism. The chain is assembled from TRBV30 and TRBJ1-2; 8 middle bases align to TRBD1. Sequenced input: blood. The CDR3 has the sequence CAWSVGGQVYGYTF. In nucleotide form, the sequence is TGTGCCTGGAGTGTAGGGGGACAGGTCTATGGCTACACCTTC. The entire variable domain, with the stretches around the CDR3 drawn from the reference TRBV30 and TRBJ1-2 proteins, is SQTIHQWPATLVQPVGSPLSLECTVEGTSNPNLYWYRQAAGRGLQLLFYSVGIGQISSEVPQNLSASRPQDRQFILSSKKLLLSDSGFYLCAWSVGGQVYGYTFGSGTRLTVV.